Below are 19 T cell receptor beta chains sequenced from a single sample in a study of graft-versus-host responses after intestinal transplantation. Some clones are missing from TCRdb's copy, which holds only in-frame ones; the method was immunoSEQ multiplex PCR. The sample yields tens of thousands of clones, roughly 89% seen once. The material was PBMCs, obtained around 120 days after intestinal transplantation. The origin of the receptors is a human patient who received an intestinal transplant, so some T cells may come from the graft donor.

This clone appeared a single time. This sequence joins TRBV4-2 and TRBJ2-1; 11 nucleotides line up with TRBD2. V trimming: 0 bases; J trimming: 4 bases; junction bases outside the gene matches: 2. Per germline, CDR1 LGHNA and CDR2 YNFKEQ. This CDR3 comprises 16 residues. The CDR3 protein is CASSQEWTSGYNEQFF. The CDR3 DNA follows: TGTGCCAGCAGCCAAGAGTGGACTAGCGGGTACAATGAGCAGTTCTTC.

The CDR3 nucleotides read TGTGCCAGCAGTCCCGGGACAGGGATATCCCCGCGGTTCTTC. This codes for CASSPGTGISPRFF. V is TRBV6-5 and J is TRBJ2-1, with 9 bases fitting TRBD1. CDR3 size: 14 residues. V shed 5 bases and J 15 bases; nucleotides not matched to a gene: 14. CDR1 and CDR2 from the germline V gene are MNHEY and SVGAGI.

This clone was recorded only once. This chain uses TRBV30 with TRBJ1-2, with a weak D call TRBD1 (6 bases). Trimming shortened V by 4 bases and J by 0 bases, and 18 bases separated the two germline ends. Germline V CDR1 and CDR2: GTSNPN, SVGIG (reference sequence). This CDR3 comprises 16 residues. The chain's CDR3 is CAWTSTRGSPNYGYTF. CDR3 nucleotides: TGTGCCTGGACCTCCACCAGGGGTTCACCTAACTATGGCTACACCTTC.

V usage is TRBV7-9 and J usage is TRBJ2-5; a possible D gene is TRBD1 (6 bases). The J call is uncertain, as TRBJ2-7 better fits the DNA end. The length of the CDR3 is 14 residues. Germline lookup yields CDR1 SEHNR and CDR2 FQNEAQ (reference sequence). CDR3 region: CASSYPGQFSEQYF. The CDR3 bases are TGTGCCAGCAGTTACCCTGGACAGTTCTCCGAGCAGTACTTC.

The chain joins TRBV19 to TRBJ2-7; D not resolved. The CDR3 covers 14 residues. The V and J ends lost 3 bases and 4 bases respectively, with 13 bases between them. CDR1 is LNHDA, CDR2 SQIVND, per germline (reference sequence). CDR3 sequence (DNA): TGTGCCAGTAGTATCAGTCAGGCGGCGTACGAGCAGTACTTC. Translation gives CASSISQAAYEQYF.

The chain couples TRBV27 to TRBJ2-2; TRBD2 matches 9 bases. The CDR3 is 18 amino acids. The V segment lost 7 bases and the J segment 1 base; nucleotides outside the gene matches: 13. Per germline, CDR1 MNHEY and CDR2 SMNVEV (reference sequence). The CDR3 spells CASNSPVASGMNTGELFF. CDR3 sequence (DNA): TGTGCCAGCAACTCACCTGTGGCTAGCGGGATGAACACCGGGGAGCTGTTTTTT.

J is TRBJ1-3 and V is TRBV6-6; D remains unclear. CDR3 length: 12 amino acids. The germline CDR1 and CDR2 sequences are MNHNY and SVGAGI (reference sequence). V was trimmed by 6 bases and J by 0 bases, leaving 3 bases between them. CDR3 protein: CASSRSGNTIYF. The CDR3, as DNA: TGTGCCAGCAGCCGCTCTGGAAACACCATATATTTT.

The rearrangement joins TRBV11-2 to TRBJ2-7; D not resolved. The germline CDR1 and CDR2 sequences are SGHAT and FQNNGV. The CDR3 loop spans 14 amino acids. With 3 bases removed from V and 1 base from J, the gap between germline ends came to 10 bases. The CDR3 reads CASSFLSGSYEQYF. CDR3 in DNA: TGTGCCAGCAGCTTCCTTAGTGGGTCCTACGAGCAGTACTTC. Full variable domain (rest looked up from reference TRBV11-2 and TRBJ2-7): EAGVAQSPRYKIIEKRQSVAFWCNPISGHATLYWYQQILGQGPKLLIQFQNNGVVDDSQLPKDRFSAERLKGVDSTLKIQPAKLEDSAVYLCASSFLSGSYEQYFGPGTRLTVT.

The chain employs TRBV7-9 and TRBJ2-7, with unresolved D. The CDR3 has 11 residues. The V gene lost 2 bases and the J gene lost 6 bases, with 5 bases spanning the gap. From germline, CDR1 is SEHNR and CDR2 FQNEAQ (reference sequence). CDR3 sequence reads: CASSLSAEQYF. The CDR3 bases are TGTGCCAGCAGCTTATCCGCCGAGCAGTACTTC.

V gene TRBV28 combines with J gene TRBJ2-2; D is ambiguous. Trimming cost V 8 bases and J 7 bases, with 11 bases left between them. CDR1 and CDR2 (germline): MDHEN, SYDVKM. The CDR3 consists of 12 residues. In nucleotides, the CDR3 is TGTGCCAGCGGTCGGGCCGACGGGGAGCTGTTTTTT. It yields the protein CASGRADGELFF. Together with reference TRBV28 and TRBJ2-2, the CDR3 gives the full variable domain: DVKVTQSSRYLVKRTGEKVFLECVQDMDHENMFWYRQDPGLGLRLIYFSYDVKMKEKGDIPEGYSVSREKKERFSLILESASTNQTSMYLCASGRADGELFFGEGSRLTVL.

The rearrangement joins TRBV7-9 to TRBJ2-2; no clear D. The CDR3 extends over 12 amino acids. V was shortened by 6 bases and J by 1 base, with 3 bases between the two germline ends. Germline CDR1 SEHNR, CDR2 FQNEAQ (reference sequence). The CDR3 here is CASRRNTGELFF. The DNA for the CDR3 is TGTGCCAGCAGGCGGAACACCGGGGAGCTGTTTTTT.

This clone was seen a single time. The J gene is TRBJ1-4, the V gene TRBV7-9, with 9 bases lining up with TRBD1. Germline CDR1 and CDR2: SEHNR and FQNEAQ (reference sequence). Trimming took 5 bases from V and 7 from J; bases not matched to a gene: 8. The CDR3 sequence is 15 residues long. The CDR3 sequence is CASSTTGGAGEKLFF. DNA of the CDR3: TGTGCCAGCAGCACAACAGGGGGCGCGGGTGAAAAACTGTTTTTT.

The sample holds one count of this clone. The DNA for the CDR3 is TGTGCCAGCAGTTACAGGTTCGGGAGCTCCTACGAGCAGTACTTC. It codes for CASSYRFGSSYEQYF. The chain employs TRBV6-5 and TRBJ2-7, with D maybe TRBD2 (6 bases). Germline loops: CDR1 MNHEY, CDR2 SVGAGI. The V end was cut by 2 bases, the J end by 0 bases, with 11 bases between. This CDR3 comprises 15 residues.

The chain combines TRBV6-5 with TRBJ1-2, with 11 nucleotides matching TRBD1. V was clipped by 2 bases and J by 5 bases; unmatched bases: 1. This CDR3 has 14 residues. The germline V gene encodes CDR1 MNHEY and CDR2 SVGAGI. The CDR3 region is CASSYRDRGYGYTF. In nucleotides, the CDR3 is TGTGCCAGCAGTTACAGGGACAGGGGGTATGGCTACACCTTC.

The genes are TRBV4-1 and TRBJ2-3; 15 bases agree with TRBD2. CDR3 length equals 17 residues. The ends lost 4 bases at V and 2 bases at J; junction bases unmatched: 4. CDR1 is MGHRA, CDR2 YSYEKL, per germline. CDR3 loop: CASSPGTSGGLTDTQYF. For the CDR3, the DNA is TGCGCCAGCAGCCCCGGGACTAGCGGGGGGCTCACAGATACGCAGTATTTT.

This chain links TRBV5-1 with TRBJ2-5, with 9 bases aligning to TRBD2. The ends lost 3 bases at V and 5 bases at J; junction bases unmatched: 2. The CDR3 runs 13 residues. Germline assignment: CDR1 SGHRS and CDR2 YFSETQ. The CDR3 sequence: CASSSGLAETQYF. The CDR3 region has the DNA TGCGCCAGCAGCTCGGGACTAGCCGAGACCCAGTACTTC.

The rearrangement joins TRBV29-1 to TRBJ1-1, with D perhaps TRBD1 (5 bases). Germline CDR1 SQVTM, CDR2 ANQGSEA. The CDR3 is 12 amino acids. V was shortened by 7 bases and J by 1 base, with 10 bases between the two germline ends. The CDR3 is CSGQRRNTEAFF. CDR3 DNA sequence: TGCAGCGGACAGAGGAGGAACACTGAAGCTTTCTTT.

The V and J genes are TRBV29-1 and TRBJ2-3; 10 bases agree with TRBD2. After removal of 7 bases from V and 0 bases from J, the junction contained 10 bases not matched to a gene. The V gene's germline CDR1 is SQVTM and CDR2 ANQGSEA. The CDR3 consists of 16 residues. DNA for the CDR3: TGCAGCGCTACGCCGGGACTAGCGCTTAGCACAGATACGCAGTATTTT. This sequence encodes CSATPGLALSTDTQYF.

This chain connects TRBV19 to TRBJ2-7; 8 nucleotides line up with TRBD1. The germline CDR1 and CDR2 sequences are LNHDA and SQIVND (reference sequence). V was clipped by 3 bases and J by 2 bases; unmatched bases: 6. The CDR3 consists of 15 residues. The CDR3 DNA is TGTGCCAGTAGTATTAGGACAGGGAAAGCCTACGAGCAGTACTTC. It codes for CASSIRTGKAYEQYF.